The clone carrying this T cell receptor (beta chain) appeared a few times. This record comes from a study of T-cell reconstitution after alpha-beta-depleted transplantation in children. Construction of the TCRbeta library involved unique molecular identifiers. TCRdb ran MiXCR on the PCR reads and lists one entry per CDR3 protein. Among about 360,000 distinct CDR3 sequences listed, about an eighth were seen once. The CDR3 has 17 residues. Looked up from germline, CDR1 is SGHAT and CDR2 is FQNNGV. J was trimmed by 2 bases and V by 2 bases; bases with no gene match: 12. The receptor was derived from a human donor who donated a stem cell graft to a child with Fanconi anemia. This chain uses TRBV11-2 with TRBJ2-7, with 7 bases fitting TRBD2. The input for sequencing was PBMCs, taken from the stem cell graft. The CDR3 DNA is TGTGCCAGCAGCTTAAGCCCGGGGGGACTGCTTACCTACGAGCAGTACTTC. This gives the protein CASSLSPGGLLTYEQYF.